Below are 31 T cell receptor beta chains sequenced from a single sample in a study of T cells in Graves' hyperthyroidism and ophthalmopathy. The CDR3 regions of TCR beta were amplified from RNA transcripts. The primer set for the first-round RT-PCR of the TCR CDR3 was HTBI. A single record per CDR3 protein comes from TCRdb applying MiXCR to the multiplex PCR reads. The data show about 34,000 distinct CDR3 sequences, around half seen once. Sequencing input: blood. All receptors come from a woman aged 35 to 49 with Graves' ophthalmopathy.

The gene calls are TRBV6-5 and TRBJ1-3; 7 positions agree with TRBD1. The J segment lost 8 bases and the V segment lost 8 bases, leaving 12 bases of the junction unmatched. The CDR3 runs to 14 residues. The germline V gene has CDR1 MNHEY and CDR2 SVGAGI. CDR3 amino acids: CASADRVYGYTIYF. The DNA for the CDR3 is TGTGCCAGCGCTGACAGGGTGTATGGCTACACCATATATTTT.

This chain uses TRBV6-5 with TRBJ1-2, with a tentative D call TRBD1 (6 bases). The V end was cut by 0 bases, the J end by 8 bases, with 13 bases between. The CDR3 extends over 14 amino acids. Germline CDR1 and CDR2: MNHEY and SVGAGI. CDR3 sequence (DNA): TGTGCCAGCAGTTACTCGGGGGGCGTTGAGGGCTACACCTTC. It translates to CASSYSGGVEGYTF.

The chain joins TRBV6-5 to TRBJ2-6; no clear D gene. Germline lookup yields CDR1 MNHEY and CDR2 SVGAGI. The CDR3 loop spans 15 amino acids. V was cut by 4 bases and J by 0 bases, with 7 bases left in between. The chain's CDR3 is CASSLKGSGANVLTF. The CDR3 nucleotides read TGTGCCAGCAGTTTAAAAGGCTCTGGGGCCAACGTCCTGACTTTC.

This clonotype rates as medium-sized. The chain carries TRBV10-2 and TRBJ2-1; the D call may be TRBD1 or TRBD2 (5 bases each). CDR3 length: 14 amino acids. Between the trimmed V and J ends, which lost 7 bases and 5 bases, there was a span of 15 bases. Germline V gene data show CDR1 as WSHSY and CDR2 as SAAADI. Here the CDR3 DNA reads TGCGCCAGCACTCGAGTTTGGGGGAACAATGAGCAGTTCTTC. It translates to CASTRVWGNNEQFF.

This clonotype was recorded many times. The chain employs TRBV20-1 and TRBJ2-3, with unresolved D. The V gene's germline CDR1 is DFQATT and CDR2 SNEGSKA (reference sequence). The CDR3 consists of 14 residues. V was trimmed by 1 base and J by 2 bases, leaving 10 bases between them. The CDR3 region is CSARVPPLTDTQYF. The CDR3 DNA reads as TGCAGTGCTAGAGTTCCACCCCTCACAGATACGCAGTATTTT.

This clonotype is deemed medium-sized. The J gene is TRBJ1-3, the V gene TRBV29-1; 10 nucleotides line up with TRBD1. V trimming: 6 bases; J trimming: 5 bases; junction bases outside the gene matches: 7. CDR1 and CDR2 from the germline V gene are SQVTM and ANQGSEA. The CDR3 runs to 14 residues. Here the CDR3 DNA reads TGCAGCGTCTCCGGGACAGGGGATCGAAACACCATATATTTT. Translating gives CSVSGTGDRNTIYF.

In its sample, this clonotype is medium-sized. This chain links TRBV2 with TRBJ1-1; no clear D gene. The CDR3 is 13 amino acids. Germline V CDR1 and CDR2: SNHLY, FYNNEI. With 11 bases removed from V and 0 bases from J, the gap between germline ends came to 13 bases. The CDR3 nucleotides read TGTGCCGGAAGGAATTTCATGAACACTGAAGCTTTCTTT. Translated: CAGRNFMNTEAFF.

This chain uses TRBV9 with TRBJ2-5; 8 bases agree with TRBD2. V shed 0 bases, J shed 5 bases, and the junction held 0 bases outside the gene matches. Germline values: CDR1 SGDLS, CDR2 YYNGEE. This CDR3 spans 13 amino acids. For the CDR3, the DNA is TGTGCCAGCAGCGTAGCTAGCGGGGAGACCCAGTACTTC. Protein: CASSVASGETQYF. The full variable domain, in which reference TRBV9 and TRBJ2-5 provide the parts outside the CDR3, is DSGVTQTPKHLITATGQRVTLRCSPRSGDLSVYWYQQSLDQGLQFLIQYYNGEERAKGNILERFSAQQFPDLHSELNLSSLELGDSALYFCASSVASGETQYFGPGTRLLVL.

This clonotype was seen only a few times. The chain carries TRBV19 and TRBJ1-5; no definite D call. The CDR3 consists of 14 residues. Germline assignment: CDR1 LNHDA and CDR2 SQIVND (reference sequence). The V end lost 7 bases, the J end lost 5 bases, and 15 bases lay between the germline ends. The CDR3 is CASTGQHGDQPQHF. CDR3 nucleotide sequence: TGTGCCAGTACTGGGCAACACGGGGATCAGCCCCAGCATTTT.

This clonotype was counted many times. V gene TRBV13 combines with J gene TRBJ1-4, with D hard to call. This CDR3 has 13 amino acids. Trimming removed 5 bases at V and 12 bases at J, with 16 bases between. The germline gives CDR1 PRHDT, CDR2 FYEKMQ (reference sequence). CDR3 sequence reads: CASSPRLGDELFF. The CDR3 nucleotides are TGTGCCAGCAGCCCCCGTCTTGGTGACGAACTGTTTTTT.

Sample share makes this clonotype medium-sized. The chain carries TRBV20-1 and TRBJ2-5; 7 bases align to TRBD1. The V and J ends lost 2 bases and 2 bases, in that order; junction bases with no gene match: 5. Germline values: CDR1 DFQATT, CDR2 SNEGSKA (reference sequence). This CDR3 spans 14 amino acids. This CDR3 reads CSARLWTGQETQYF. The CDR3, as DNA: TGCAGTGCTAGACTCTGGACAGGACAAGAGACCCAGTACTTC.

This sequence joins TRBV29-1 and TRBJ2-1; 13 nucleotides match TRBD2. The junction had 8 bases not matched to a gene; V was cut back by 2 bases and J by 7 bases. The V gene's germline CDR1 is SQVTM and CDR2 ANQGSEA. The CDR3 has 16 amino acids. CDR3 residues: CSVERVLAGGPNEQFF. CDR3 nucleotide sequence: TGCAGCGTTGAAAGGGTACTAGCGGGAGGGCCAAATGAGCAGTTCTTC.

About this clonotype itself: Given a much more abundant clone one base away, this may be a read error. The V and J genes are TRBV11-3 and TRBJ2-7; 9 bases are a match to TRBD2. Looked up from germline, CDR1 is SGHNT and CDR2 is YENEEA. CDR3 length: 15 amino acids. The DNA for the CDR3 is TGTGCCGGCAGCCTCGTAGCGGGAGAGGCCTACGAGCAGTACTTC. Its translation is CAGSLVAGEAYEQYF.

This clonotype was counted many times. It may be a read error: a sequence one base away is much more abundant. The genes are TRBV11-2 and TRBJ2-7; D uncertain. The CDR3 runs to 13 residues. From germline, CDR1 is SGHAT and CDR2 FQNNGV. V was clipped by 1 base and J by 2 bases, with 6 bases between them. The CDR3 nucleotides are TGTGCCAGCAGCTTAGGGAACGCCTACGAGCAGTACTTC. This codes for CASSLGNAYEQYF.

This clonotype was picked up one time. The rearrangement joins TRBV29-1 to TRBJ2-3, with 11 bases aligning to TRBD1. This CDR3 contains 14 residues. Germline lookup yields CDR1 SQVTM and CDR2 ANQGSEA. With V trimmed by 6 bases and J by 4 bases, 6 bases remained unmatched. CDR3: CSVAKGQGADTQYF. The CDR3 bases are TGCAGCGTAGCGAAGGGACAGGGGGCAGATACGCAGTATTTT.

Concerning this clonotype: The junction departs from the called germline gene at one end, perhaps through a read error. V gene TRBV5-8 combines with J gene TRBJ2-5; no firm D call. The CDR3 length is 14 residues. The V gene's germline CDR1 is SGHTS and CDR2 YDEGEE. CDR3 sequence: CAIVGDLLRETRYF. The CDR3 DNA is TGTGCCATCGTAGGAGATTTACTCAGAGAGACCCGGTACTTC.

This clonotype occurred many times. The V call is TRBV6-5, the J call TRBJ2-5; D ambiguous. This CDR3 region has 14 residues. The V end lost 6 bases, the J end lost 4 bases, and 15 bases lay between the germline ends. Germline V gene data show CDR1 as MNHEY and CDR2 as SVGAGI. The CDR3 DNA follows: TGTGCCAGCAGAACCGGCGGCCTTGGAGAGACCCAGTACTTC. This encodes CASRTGGLGETQYF.

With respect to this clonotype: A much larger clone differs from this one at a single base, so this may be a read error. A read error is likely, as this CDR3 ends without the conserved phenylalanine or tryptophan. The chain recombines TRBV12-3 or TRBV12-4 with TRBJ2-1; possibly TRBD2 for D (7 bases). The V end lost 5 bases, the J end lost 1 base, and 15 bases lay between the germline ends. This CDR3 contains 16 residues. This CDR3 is CASSTRGGMSYNEQFV. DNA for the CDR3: TGTGCCAGCAGTACCAGGGGAGGGATGTCCTACAATGAGCAGTTCGTC.

CDR3 DNA: TGCGCCAGCGGGCCGGATCAGCCCCAGCATTTT. Translated, it gives CASGPDQPQHF. The V call is TRBV5-1, the J call TRBJ1-5; D is unresolved. Germline V CDR1 and CDR2: SGHRS, YFSETQ. This CDR3 is 11 amino acids long. Trimming pared 7 bases from V and 5 bases from J, leaving 7 bases between.

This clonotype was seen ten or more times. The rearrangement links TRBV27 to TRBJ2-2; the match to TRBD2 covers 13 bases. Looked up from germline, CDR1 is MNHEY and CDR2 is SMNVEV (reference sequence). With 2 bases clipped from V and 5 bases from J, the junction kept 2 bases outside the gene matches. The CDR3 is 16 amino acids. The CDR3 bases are TGTGCCAGCAGTTTAAAGGGACTAGCGGGAACCGGGGAGCTGTTTTTT. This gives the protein CASSLKGLAGTGELFF.

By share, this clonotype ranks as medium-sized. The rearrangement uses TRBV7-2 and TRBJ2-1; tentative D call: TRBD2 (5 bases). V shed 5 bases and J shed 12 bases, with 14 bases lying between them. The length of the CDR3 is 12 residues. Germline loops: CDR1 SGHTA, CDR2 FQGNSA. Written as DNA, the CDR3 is TGTGCCAGCAGCCGCACTAGGGCATGGCAGTTCTTC. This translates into CASSRTRAWQFF. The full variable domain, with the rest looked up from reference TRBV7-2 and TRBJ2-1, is GAGVSQSPSNKVTEKGKDVELRCDPISGHTALYWYRQSLGQGLEFLIYFQGNSAPDKSGLPSDRFSAERTGGSVSTLTIQRTQQEDSAVYLCASSRTRAWQFFGPGTRLTVL.

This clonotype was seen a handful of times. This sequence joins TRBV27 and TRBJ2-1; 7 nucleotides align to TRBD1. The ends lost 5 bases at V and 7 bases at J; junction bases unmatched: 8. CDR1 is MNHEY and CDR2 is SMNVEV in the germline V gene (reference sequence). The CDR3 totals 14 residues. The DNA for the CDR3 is TGTGCCAGCAGTCACAGAAACAGGGGAAATGAGCAGTTCTTC. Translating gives CASSHRNRGNEQFF.

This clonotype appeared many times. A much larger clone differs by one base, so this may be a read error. The CDR3 region is CASSPTRAGDNGYTF. CDR3 bases: TGTGCCAGCAGCCCCACGCGGGCAGGGGATAATGGCTACACCTTC. The chain uses TRBV25-1 and TRBJ1-2, with a possible D match to TRBD1 (6 bases). V lost 6 bases, J lost 6 bases, and 20 bases lay in between. Germline lookup yields CDR1 MGHDK and CDR2 SYGVNS. The CDR3 is 15 amino acids.

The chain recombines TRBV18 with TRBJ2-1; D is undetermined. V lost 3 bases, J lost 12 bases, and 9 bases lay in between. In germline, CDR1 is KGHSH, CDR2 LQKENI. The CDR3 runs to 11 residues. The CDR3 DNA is TGTGCCAGCTCACCCGGCCGGACGCAGTTCTTC. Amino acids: CASSPGRTQFF.

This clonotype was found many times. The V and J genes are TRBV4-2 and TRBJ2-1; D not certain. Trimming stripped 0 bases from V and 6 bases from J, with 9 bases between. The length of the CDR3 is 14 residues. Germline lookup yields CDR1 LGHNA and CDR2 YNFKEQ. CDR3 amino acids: CASSQDRGANEQFF. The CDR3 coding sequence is TGTGCCAGCAGCCAAGACCGTGGCGCCAATGAGCAGTTCTTC.

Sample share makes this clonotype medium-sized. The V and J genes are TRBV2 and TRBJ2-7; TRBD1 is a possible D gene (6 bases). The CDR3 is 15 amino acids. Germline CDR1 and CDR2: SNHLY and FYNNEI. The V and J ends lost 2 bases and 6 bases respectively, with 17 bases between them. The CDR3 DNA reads TGTGCCAGCAGTGAATTTGGGACAACTGCCTCCGAGCAGTACTTC. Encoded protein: CASSEFGTTASEQYF.

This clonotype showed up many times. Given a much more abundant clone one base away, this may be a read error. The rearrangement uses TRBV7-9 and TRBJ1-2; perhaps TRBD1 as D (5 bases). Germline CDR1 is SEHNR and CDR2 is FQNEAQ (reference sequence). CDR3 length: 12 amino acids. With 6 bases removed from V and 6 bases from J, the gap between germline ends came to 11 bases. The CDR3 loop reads CASRRGADGYTF. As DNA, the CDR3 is TGTGCCAGCAGAAGGGGTGCAGATGGCTACACCTTC.

CDR3 DNA: TGTGCCAGCAGCTTAGCTGGCCCAATCGGACTAGGCTACGAGCAGTACTTC. Translation: CASSLAGPIGLGYEQYF. This chain uses TRBV11-1 with TRBJ2-7, with 7 positions matching TRBD2. J gave up 3 bases and V 0 bases, and 11 bases lay outside the gene matches. Germline-derived CDR1 and CDR2 are SGHAT and FQDESV (reference sequence). CDR3 length: 17 residues.

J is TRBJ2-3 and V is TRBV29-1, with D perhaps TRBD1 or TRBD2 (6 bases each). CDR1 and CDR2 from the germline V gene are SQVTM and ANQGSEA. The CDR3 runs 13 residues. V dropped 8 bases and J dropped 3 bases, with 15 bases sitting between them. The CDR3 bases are TGCAGCTTACAGGGAGGCGGAACAGATACGCAGTATTTT. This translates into CSLQGGGTDTQYF.

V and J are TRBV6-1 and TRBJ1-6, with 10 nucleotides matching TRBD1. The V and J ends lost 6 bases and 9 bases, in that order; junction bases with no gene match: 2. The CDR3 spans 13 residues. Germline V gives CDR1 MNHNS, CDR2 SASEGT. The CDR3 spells CASRRDRGSPLHF. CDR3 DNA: TGTGCCAGCAGACGGGACAGGGGTTCACCCCTCCACTTT.

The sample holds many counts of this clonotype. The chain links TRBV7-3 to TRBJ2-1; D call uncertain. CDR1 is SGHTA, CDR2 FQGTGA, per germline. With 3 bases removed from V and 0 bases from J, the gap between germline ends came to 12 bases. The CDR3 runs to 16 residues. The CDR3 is CASSFSASSSYNEQFF. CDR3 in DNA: TGTGCCAGCAGCTTTTCTGCCTCTAGCTCCTACAATGAGCAGTTCTTC.